The rows below give T cell receptor beta chains drawn from one sample of a study of T cell responses to AZD1222 COVID-19 vaccine. The protocol was immunoSEQ multiplex PCR, while the TCRdb copy is restricted to in-frame clones and leaves out a portion. The sample has around 160,000 clones, under 95% seen once. This specimen was peripheral blood, taken on day 0 of AZD1222 vaccination. These receptors came from an adult in good health. Both conserved end residues are part of each CDR3. A D gene is named only where the DNA matches it firmly. Clone sizes are given selectively: once, few, many, or a class where the clone is expanded.

D gene: NA; V gene: TRBV5-1; clone size: NA; J gene: TRBJ2-5; CDR3 DNA: TGCGCCAGCAGGGTTGGATCGGGAGAGACCCAGTACTTC; CDR3 protein: CASRVGSGETQYF
D gene: NA; V gene: TRBV5-1; clone size: NA; J gene: TRBJ1-3; CDR3 DNA: TGCGCCAGCAGCTTGGGGCGGGGTAACTCTGGAAACACCATATATTTT; CDR3 protein: CASSLGRGNSGNTIYF
D gene: NA; V gene: TRBV7-9; clone size: NA; J gene: TRBJ2-2; CDR3 DNA: TGTGCCAGCAGCTTATCAGCCGGCGCCACCGGGGAGCTGTTTTTT; CDR3 protein: CASSLSAGATGELFF
D gene: NA; V gene: TRBV10-2; clone size: NA; J gene: TRBJ2-2; CDR3 DNA: TGCGCCAGCAATCAAGGAGACACCGGGGAGCTGTTTTTT; CDR3 protein: CASNQGDTGELFF
D gene: NA; V gene: TRBV7-9; clone size: NA; J gene: TRBJ2-7; CDR3 DNA: TGTGCCAGCAGCTTAGTGGCATCTTTGGAGCAGTACTTC; CDR3 protein: CASSLVASLEQYF
D gene: TRBD1; V gene: TRBV18; clone size: NA; J gene: TRBJ1-1; CDR3 DNA: TGTGCCAGCTCTCGGGACAGGACTAACACTGAAGCTTTCTTT; CDR3 protein: CASSRDRTNTEAFF
D gene: NA; V gene: TRBV5-1; clone size: NA; J gene: TRBJ1-1; CDR3 DNA: TGCGCCAGCAGCCCCCCCGAGGGGGAGAACACTGAAGCTTTCTTT; CDR3 protein: CASSPPEGENTEAFF
D gene: NA; V gene: TRBV2; clone size: NA; J gene: TRBJ2-3; CDR3 DNA: TGTGCCAGCTCGGGAGGGGGCTCAGATACGCAGTATTTT; CDR3 protein: CASSGGGSDTQYF
D gene: NA; V gene: TRBV14; clone size: NA; J gene: TRBJ2-7; CDR3 DNA: TGTGCCAGCAGCCAAGTAAATTACGAGCAGTACTTC; CDR3 protein: CASSQVNYEQYF
D gene: TRBD2; V gene: TRBV13; clone size: once; J gene: TRBJ2-5; CDR3 DNA: TGTGCCAGCAGCTCTCAACTAGCGGGGCTGAGGGAGACCCAGTACTTC; CDR3 protein: CASSSQLAGLRETQYF
D gene: NA; V gene: TRBV30; clone size: few; J gene: TRBJ1-3; CDR3 DNA: TGTGCCTGGAAGGGGCTTGGAAACACCATATATTTT; CDR3 protein: CAWKGLGNTIYF
D gene: NA; V gene: TRBV5-5; clone size: once; J gene: TRBJ1-5; CDR3 DNA: TGTGCCAGCAGCGACCACAGGCGCCAGCCCCAGCATTTT; CDR3 protein: CASSDHRRQPQHF